This record looks at one T cell receptor (beta chain) sequence and its context. This record comes from a study of blood T cell repertoires in COVID-19. Study in general: PBMCs, B-cell-depleted T cells, or T cells provided the cDNA or gDNA that made up the material.

Germline assignment: CDR1 SGHRS and CDR2 YFSETQ. The CDR3 loop spans 13 amino acids. Some clones are missing from TCRdb's copy, which holds only in-frame ones; the method was immunoSEQ multiplex PCR. This sample has some 110,000 clones; about 85% occur once, and the top ten carry less than 1.5%. This receptor was identified in a middle-aged man with acute or convalescent COVID-19. This chain connects TRBV5-1 to TRBJ2-7; 8 bases line up with TRBD1. The specimen sequenced was peripheral blood. For the CDR3, the DNA is TGCGCTACCTCCGGGACAGGAATGAGGGAGCAGTACTTC. This translates into CATSGTGMREQYF. The full variable domain, with the rest looked up from reference TRBV5-1 and TRBJ2-7, is KAGVTQTPRYLIKTRGQQVTLSCSPISGHRSVSWYQQTPGQGLQFLFEYFSETQRNKGNFPGRFSGRQFSNSRSEMNVSTLELGDSALYLCATSGTGMREQYFGPGTRLTVT.